What follows are 17 T cell receptor beta chains derived from one specimen sequenced in a study of CD8+CD57+ T cells in acquired aplastic anemia. Using genomic DNA as the template, TCR beta VDJ and CDR3 profiling was carried out. TCRdb re-analysed the reads in MiXCR, keeping a single row per CDR3 protein. The profile covers 180,000 or so distinct CDR3 sequences, with roughly half appearing a single time and around 2.9% taken by the ten largest. Sequenced material: sorted CD4+, CD8+, or CD8+CD57+ T cells (not recorded which) from PBMCs. These receptor sequences come from a human donor in good health.

This clonotype was detected ten times or more. Sequence at one end of the junction differs from germline and may be a read error. The chain is built from TRBV10-3 and TRBJ2-1; TRBD2 aligns across 11 bases. CDR1 is ENHRY, CDR2 SYGVKD, per germline. The CDR3 runs 19 residues. CDR3 region: CASSESEKASGRSTNEQFF. In DNA form, the CDR3 reads TGTGCCAGCAGTGAGTCAGAAAAAGCTAGCGGGAGGTCCACAAATGAGCAGTTCTTC.

Of note for this clonotype: A much larger clone is a single base away; this may be a read error. V is TRBV25-1 and J is TRBJ2-5; no reliable D call. This CDR3 region has 14 residues. V was shortened by 6 bases and J by 3 bases, with 14 bases between the two germline ends. Germline values: CDR1 MGHDK, CDR2 SYGVNS. DNA for the CDR3: TGTGCCAGCAGCTCCCCGGTGAGGAAAGAGACCCAGTACTTC. It specifies CASSSPVRKETQYF.

This clonotype was found many times. This chain connects TRBV7-2 to TRBJ1-5; D remains ambiguous. The CDR3 has 13 residues. Germline V gene sequence: CDR1 SGHTA, CDR2 FQGNSA. V dropped 3 bases and J dropped 8 bases, with 11 bases sitting between them. The CDR3 sequence: CASSLSQRKPQHF. CDR3 DNA: TGTGCCAGCAGCTTGAGCCAGAGGAAGCCCCAGCATTTT.

The chain is built from TRBV12-3 or TRBV12-4 and TRBJ2-7; 9 positions agree with TRBD1. The CDR3 runs 15 residues. The J segment lost 0 bases and the V segment lost 4 bases, leaving 4 bases of the junction unmatched. This CDR3 reads CASSSRDRVSYEQYF. CDR3 DNA sequence: TGTGCCAGCAGTTCCCGGGACAGGGTCTCCTACGAGCAGTACTTC.

This clonotype was counted ten times or more. The J gene is TRBJ1-5, the V gene TRBV9; D is perhaps TRBD1 (5 bases). Trimming took 0 bases from V and 7 from J, leaving 11 bases between them. There are 14 residues in the CDR3. Germline V gene lookup returns CDR1 SGDLS and CDR2 YYNGEE. CDR3 loop: CASSVGGGGQPQHF. In DNA form, the CDR3 reads TGTGCCAGCAGCGTAGGGGGGGGAGGGCAGCCCCAGCATTTT.

At least ten counts were recorded for this clonotype. The chain carries TRBV30 and TRBJ2-7; D is unresolved. This CDR3 is 12 amino acids long. Trimming shortened V by 3 bases and J by 2 bases, and 8 bases separated the two germline ends. Per the germline V gene, CDR1 is GTSNPN and CDR2 is SVGIG (reference sequence). The CDR3 DNA is TGTGCCTGGAGGCAGGTCGCCTACGAGCAGTACTTC. This gives the protein CAWRQVAYEQYF. The variable domain in full, completed from reference TRBV30 and TRBJ2-7, reads SQTIHQWPATLVQPVGSPLSLECTVEGTSNPNLYWYRQAAGRGLQLLFYSVGIGQISSEVPQNLSASRPQDRQFILSSKKLLLSDSGFYLCAWRQVAYEQYFGPGTRLTVT.

This clonotype has a count of ten or more. V is TRBV7-9 and J is TRBJ1-5; TRBD1 is a possible D gene (6 bases). Trimming removed 5 bases from V and 6 bases from J, with 17 bases in between. Germline V CDR1 and CDR2: SEHNR, FQNEAQ (reference sequence). The CDR3 is 15 residues long. CDR3 in amino acids: CASSHSDRLGQPQHF. As DNA, the CDR3 is TGTGCCAGCAGCCATAGCGACAGGCTCGGTCAGCCCCAGCATTTT. Full variable domain (rest looked up from reference TRBV7-9 and TRBJ1-5): DTGVSQNPRHKITKRGQNVTFRCDPISEHNRLYWYRQTLGQGPEFLTYFQNEAQLEKSRLLSDRFSAERPKGSFSTLEIQRTEQGDSAMYLCASSHSDRLGQPQHFGDGTRLSIL.

This clonotype was detected a few times. The genes are TRBV10-3 and TRBJ1-1; possible D gene TRBD1, 5 bases. V lost 10 bases to trimming and J lost 1 base, with 22 bases between them. The germline gives CDR1 ENHRY, CDR2 SYGVKD. The length of the CDR3 is 16 residues. The CDR3 spells CATRAHGRITNTEAFF. CDR3 coding DNA: TGTGCCACCAGGGCCCATGGACGGATAACGAACACTGAAGCTTTCTTT.

This clonotype was counted at least ten times. The V and J genes are TRBV19 and TRBJ1-5, with D hard to call. The germline V gene has CDR1 LNHDA and CDR2 SQIVND (reference sequence). V lost 3 bases and J 4 bases, leaving 7 bases between the germline ends. This CDR3 region has 13 residues. The CDR3 coding sequence is TGTGCCAGTAGTATCAGTGTGAATCAGCCCCAGCATTTT. It is translated as CASSISVNQPQHF.

CDR3 sequence reads: CASSLPGLAHEQYF. The CDR3 nucleotides are TGTGCCAGCAGCCTTCCGGGACTAGCCCACGAGCAGTACTTC. The J gene is TRBJ2-7, the V gene TRBV5-5; 9 bases fit TRBD2. The CDR3 extends over 14 amino acids. Losses at the gene ends were 4 bases for V and 5 bases for J; bases not matched to a gene: 7. Germline CDR1 and CDR2: SGHKS and YYEKEE (reference sequence).

The rearrangement joins TRBV15 to TRBJ1-5, with 8 bases aligning to TRBD1. CDR3 length: 16 residues. V lost 1 base and J lost 11; bases outside the gene matches: 13. Germline CDR1 and CDR2: LNHNV and YYDKDF (reference sequence). CDR3 region: CATSRVRTGRSLAQHF. CDR3 DNA sequence: TGTGCCACCAGCAGAGTTCGGACAGGGAGGAGTTTGGCCCAGCATTTT.

This clonotype has at least ten counts. This chain uses TRBV5-1 with TRBJ1-2; tentative D call: TRBD1 (6 bases). Per the germline V gene, CDR1 is SGHRS and CDR2 is YFSETQ. There are 17 residues in the CDR3. Trimming pared 3 bases from V and 9 bases from J, leaving 27 bases between. The CDR3 is CASSSNRISEGGLSYTF. DNA for the CDR3: TGCGCCAGCAGCTCCAATCGCATATCGGAAGGGGGTCTGAGCTACACCTTC.

This clonotype was detected ten times or more. J is TRBJ2-1 and V is TRBV20-1; 11 positions match TRBD2. The CDR3 loop spans 14 amino acids. The germline V gene encodes CDR1 DFQATT and CDR2 SNEGSKA (reference sequence). V was clipped by 1 base and J by 8 bases; unmatched bases: 4. The CDR3 here is CSARVLAGGYEQFF. CDR3 sequence (DNA): TGCAGTGCTAGAGTGCTAGCGGGAGGATATGAGCAGTTCTTC.

This clonotype was seen only a few times. This chain connects TRBV30 to TRBJ2-4, with 8 bases fitting TRBD1. CDR1 is GTSNPN and CDR2 is SVGIG in the germline V gene (reference sequence). V shed 3 bases and J 9 bases; nucleotides not matched to a gene: 10. The CDR3 sequence is 14 residues long. CDR3 sequence (DNA): TGTGCCTGGAGCCCCGGACAGGGATTGAGCATTCAGTACTTC. This sequence encodes CAWSPGQGLSIQYF.

This clonotype was picked up a small number of times. The J gene is TRBJ1-1, the V gene TRBV6-2 or TRBV6-3, with TRBD1 identical over 10 bases. The ends lost 6 bases at V and 5 bases at J; junction bases unmatched: 9. Per the germline V gene, CDR1 is MNHEY and CDR2 is SVGEGT. The CDR3 totals 15 residues. The CDR3 protein is CASRRPDRGLTEAFF. For the CDR3, the DNA is TGTGCCAGCAGACGACCTGACAGGGGGCTTACTGAAGCTTTCTTT.

In the case of this clonotype: A much larger clonotype is one base distant, so this may be a read error. This chain uses TRBV6-2 or TRBV6-3 with TRBJ1-2, with D possibly TRBD1 on 5 matching bases. This CDR3 has 14 amino acids. Germline values: CDR1 MNHEY, CDR2 SVGEGT. Trimming removed 2 bases from V and 6 bases from J, with 13 bases in between. The DNA for the CDR3 is TGTGCCAGCAGTTACCCTTTGACAGTTAATGGCTACACCTTC. The encoded protein is CASSYPLTVNGYTF.

The V and J genes are TRBV4-1 and TRBJ2-3; D is unclear. The CDR3 consists of 17 residues. With 0 bases removed from V and 0 bases from J, the gap between germline ends came to 13 bases. The germline V gene encodes CDR1 MGHRA and CDR2 YSYEKL. The CDR3 spells CASSQDQVLASTDTQYF. The CDR3 bases are TGCGCCAGCAGCCAAGATCAGGTACTGGCTAGCACAGATACGCAGTATTTT.